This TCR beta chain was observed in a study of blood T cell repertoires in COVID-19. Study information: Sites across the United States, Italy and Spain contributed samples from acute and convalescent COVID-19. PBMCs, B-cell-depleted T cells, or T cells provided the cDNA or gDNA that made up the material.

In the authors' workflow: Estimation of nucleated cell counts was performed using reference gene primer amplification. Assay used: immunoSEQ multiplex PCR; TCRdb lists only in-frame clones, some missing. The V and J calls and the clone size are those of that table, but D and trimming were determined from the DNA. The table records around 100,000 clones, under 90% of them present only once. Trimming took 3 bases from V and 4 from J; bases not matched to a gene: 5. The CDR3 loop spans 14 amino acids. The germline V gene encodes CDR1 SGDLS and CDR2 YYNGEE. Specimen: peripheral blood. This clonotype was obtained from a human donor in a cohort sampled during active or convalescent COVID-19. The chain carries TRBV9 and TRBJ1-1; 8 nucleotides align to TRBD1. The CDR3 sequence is CASSAGGGSTEAFF. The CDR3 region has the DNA TGTGCCAGCAGCGCAGGGGGCGGGAGCACTGAAGCTTTCTTT. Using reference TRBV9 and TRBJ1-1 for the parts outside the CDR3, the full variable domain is DSGVTQTPKHLITATGQRVTLRCSPRSGDLSVYWYQQSLDQGLQFLIQYYNGEERAKGNILERFSAQQFPDLHSELNLSSLELGDSALYFCASSAGGGSTEAFFGQGTRLTVV.